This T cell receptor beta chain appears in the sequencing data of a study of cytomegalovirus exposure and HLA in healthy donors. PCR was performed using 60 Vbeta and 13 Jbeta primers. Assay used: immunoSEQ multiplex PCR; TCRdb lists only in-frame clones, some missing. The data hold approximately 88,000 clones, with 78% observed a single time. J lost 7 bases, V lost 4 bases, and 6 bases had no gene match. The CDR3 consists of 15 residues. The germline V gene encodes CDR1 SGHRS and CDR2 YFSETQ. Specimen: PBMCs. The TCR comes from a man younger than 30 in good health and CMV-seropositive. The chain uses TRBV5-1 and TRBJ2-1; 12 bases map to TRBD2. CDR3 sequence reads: CASSQGLAGPNEQFF. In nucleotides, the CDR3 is TGCGCCAGCAGCCAGGGACTAGCGGGCCCTAATGAGCAGTTCTTC.